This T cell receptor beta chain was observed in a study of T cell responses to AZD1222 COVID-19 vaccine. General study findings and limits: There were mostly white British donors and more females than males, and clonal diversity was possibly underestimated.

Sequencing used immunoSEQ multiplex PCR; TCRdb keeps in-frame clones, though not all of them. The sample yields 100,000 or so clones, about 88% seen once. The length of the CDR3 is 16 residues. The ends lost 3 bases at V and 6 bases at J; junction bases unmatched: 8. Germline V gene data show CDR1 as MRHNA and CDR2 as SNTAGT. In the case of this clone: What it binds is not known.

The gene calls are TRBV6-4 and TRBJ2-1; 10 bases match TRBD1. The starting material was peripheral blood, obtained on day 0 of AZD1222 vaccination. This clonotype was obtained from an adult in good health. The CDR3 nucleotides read TGTGCCAGCAGTGAGGCGGGACAGGGGTTCTCCAATGAGCAGTTCTTC. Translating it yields CASSEAGQGFSNEQFF.